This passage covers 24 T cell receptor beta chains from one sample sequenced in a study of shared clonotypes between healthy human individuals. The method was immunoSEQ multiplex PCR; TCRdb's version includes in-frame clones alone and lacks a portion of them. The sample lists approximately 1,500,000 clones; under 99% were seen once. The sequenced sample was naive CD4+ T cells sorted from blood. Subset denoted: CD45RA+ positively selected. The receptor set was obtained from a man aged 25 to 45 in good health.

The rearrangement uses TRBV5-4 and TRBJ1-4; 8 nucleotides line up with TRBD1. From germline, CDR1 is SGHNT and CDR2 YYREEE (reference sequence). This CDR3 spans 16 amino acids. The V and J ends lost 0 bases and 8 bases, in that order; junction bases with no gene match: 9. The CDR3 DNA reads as TGTGCCAGCAGCTTGGAGCCCGGGACAGGTCGCGAAAAACTGTTTTTT. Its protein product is CASSLEPGTGREKLFF.

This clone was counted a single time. This CDR3 reads CASSSLAGTVNTEAFF. In DNA, the CDR3 is TGTGCCAGCAGCTCCCTCGCCGGGACAGTGAACACTGAAGCTTTCTTT. The V call is TRBV28, the J call TRBJ1-1, with TRBD1 identical over 7 bases. V lost 6 bases to trimming and J lost 0 bases; unmatched junction nucleotides: 10. The length of the CDR3 is 16 residues. CDR1 and CDR2 (germline): MDHEN, SYDVKM.

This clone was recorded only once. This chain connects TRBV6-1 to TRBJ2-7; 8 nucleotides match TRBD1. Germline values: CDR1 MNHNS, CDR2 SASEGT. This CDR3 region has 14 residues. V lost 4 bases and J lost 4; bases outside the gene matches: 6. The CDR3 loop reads CASSVATGEYEQYF. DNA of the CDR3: TGTGCCAGCAGTGTGGCGACAGGGGAGTACGAGCAGTACTTC.

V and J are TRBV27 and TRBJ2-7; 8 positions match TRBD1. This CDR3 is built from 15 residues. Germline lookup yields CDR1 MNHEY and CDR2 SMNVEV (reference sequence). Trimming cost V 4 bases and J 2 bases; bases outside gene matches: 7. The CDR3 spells CASSSYLGQAYEQYF. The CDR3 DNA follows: TGTGCCAGCAGTTCTTATCTGGGACAGGCCTACGAGCAGTACTTC.

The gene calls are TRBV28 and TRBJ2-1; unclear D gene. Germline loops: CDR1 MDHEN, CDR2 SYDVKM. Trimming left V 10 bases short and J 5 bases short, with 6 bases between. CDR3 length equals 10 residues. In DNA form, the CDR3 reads TGTGCCACCGGGCACAATGAGCAGTTCTTC. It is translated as CATGHNEQFF. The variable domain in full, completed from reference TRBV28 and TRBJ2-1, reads DVKVTQSSRYLVKRTGEKVFLECVQDMDHENMFWYRQDPGLGLRLIYFSYDVKMKEKGDIPEGYSVSREKKERFSLILESASTNQTSMYLCATGHNEQFFGPGTRLTVL.

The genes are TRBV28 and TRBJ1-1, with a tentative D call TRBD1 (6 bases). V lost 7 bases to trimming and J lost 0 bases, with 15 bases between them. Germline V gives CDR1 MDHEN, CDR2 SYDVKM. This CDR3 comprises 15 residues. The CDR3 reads CASKETGRLNTEAFF. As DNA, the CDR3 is TGTGCCAGCAAGGAGACAGGAAGACTGAACACTGAAGCTTTCTTT.

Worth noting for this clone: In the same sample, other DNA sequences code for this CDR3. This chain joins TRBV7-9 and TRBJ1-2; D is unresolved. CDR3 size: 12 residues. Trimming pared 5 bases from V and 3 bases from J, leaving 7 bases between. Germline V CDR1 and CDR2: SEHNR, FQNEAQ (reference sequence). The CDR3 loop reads CASSRTDYGYTF. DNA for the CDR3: TGTGCCAGCAGCCGGACGGACTATGGCTACACCTTC.

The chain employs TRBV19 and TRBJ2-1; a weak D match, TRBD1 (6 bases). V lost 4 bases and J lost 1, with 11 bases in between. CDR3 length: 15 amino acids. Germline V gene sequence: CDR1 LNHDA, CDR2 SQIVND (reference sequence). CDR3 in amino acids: CASSNRQGSYNEQFF. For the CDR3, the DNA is TGTGCCAGTAGTAACAGGCAGGGGTCCTACAATGAGCAGTTCTTC.

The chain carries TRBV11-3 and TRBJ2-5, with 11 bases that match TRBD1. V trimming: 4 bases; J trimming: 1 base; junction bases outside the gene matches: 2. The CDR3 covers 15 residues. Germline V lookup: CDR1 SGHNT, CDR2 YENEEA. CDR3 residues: CASSWTGGPQETQYF. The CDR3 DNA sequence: TGTGCCAGCAGCTGGACAGGGGGCCCCCAAGAGACCCAGTACTTC. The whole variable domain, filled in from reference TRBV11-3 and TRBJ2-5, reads EAGVVQSPRYKIIEKKQPVAFWCNPISGHNTLYWYLQNLGQGPELLIRYENEEAVDDSQLPKDRFSAERLKGVDSTLKIQPAELGDSAVYLCASSWTGGPQETQYFGPGTRLLVL.

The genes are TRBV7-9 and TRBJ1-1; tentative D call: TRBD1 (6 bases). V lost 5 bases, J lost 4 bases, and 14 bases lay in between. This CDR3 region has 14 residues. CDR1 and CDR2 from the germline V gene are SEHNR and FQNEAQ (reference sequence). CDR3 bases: TGTGCCAGCAGCCTCCAGGGGTTAGGCACTGAAGCTTTCTTT. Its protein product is CASSLQGLGTEAFF.

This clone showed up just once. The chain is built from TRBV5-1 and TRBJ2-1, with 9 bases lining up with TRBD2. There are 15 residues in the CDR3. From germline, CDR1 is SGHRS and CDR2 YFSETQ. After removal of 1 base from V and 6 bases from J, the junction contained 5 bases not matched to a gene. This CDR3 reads CASSLFFSGSNEQFF. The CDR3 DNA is TGCGCCAGCAGCTTGTTTTTTAGCGGGAGCAATGAGCAGTTCTTC.

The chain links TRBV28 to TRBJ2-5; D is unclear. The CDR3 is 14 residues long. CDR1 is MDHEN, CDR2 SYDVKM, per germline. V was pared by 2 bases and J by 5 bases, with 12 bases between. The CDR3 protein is CASSLVGIGETQYF. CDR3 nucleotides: TGTGCCAGCAGTTTAGTGGGAATAGGGGAGACCCAGTACTTC.

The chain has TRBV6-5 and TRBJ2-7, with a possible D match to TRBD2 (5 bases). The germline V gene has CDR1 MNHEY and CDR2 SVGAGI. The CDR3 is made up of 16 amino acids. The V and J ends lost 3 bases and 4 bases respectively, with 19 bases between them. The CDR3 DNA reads TGTGCCAGCAGTTATCTCCGTGTAGGGAGCTTTTACGAGCAGTACTTC. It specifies CASSYLRVGSFYEQYF.

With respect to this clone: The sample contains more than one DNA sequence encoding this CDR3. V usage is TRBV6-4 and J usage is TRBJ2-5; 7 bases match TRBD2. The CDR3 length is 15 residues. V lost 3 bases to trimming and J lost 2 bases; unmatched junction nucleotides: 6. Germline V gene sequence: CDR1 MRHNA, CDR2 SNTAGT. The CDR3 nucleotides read TGTGCCAGCAGTGAAGTAGCGGGTTTGCAAGAGACCCAGTACTTC. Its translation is CASSEVAGLQETQYF.

CDR3 nucleotide sequence: TGTGCCAGTCGGGGGAGCTCCTACGAGCAGTACTTC. This codes for CASRGSSYEQYF. This chain links TRBV19 with TRBJ2-7; perhaps TRBD2 as D (6 bases). The CDR3 length is 12 residues. Germline CDR1 is LNHDA and CDR2 is SQIVND (reference sequence). V lost 8 bases, J lost 0 bases, and 8 bases lay in between.

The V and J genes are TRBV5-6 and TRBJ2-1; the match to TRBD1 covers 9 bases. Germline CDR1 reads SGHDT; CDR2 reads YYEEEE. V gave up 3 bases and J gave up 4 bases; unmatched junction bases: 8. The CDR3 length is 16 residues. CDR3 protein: CASSSLDRGIYNEQFF. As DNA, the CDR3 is TGTGCCAGCAGCTCTCTTGACAGGGGGATTTACAATGAGCAGTTCTTC.

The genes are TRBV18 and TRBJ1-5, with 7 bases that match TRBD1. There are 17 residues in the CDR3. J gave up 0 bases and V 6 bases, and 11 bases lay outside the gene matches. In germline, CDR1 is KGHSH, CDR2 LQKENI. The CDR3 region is CASSLRDSKYSNQPQHF. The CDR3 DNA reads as TGTGCCAGCTCTCTTAGGGACAGCAAATATAGCAATCAGCCCCAGCATTTT.

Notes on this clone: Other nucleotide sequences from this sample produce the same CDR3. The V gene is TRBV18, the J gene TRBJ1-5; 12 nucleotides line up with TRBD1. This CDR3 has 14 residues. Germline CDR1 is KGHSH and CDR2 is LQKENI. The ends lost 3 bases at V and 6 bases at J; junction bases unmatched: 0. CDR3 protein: CASSPGQGAQPQHF. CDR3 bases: TGTGCCAGCTCACCGGGACAGGGGGCTCAGCCCCAGCATTTT.

In DNA, the CDR3 is TGTGCCAGCAGTTCGACCGGGACAGGGGCTACCACAGATACGCAGTATTTT. Translated, it gives CASSSTGTGATTDTQYF. The chain is built from TRBV6-8 and TRBJ2-3; TRBD1 matches 10 bases. Germline CDR1 MNHGY, CDR2 SAAAGT. Trimming at V came to 4 bases and at J to 2 bases, leaving 9 bases not matched to a gene. This CDR3 contains 17 residues.

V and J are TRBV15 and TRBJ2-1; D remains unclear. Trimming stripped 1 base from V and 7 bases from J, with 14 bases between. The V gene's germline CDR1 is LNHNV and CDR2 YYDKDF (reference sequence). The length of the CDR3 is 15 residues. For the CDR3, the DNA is TGTGCCACCAGCAGAGGGGGAACTTTAAGGAATGAGCAGTTCTTC. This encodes CATSRGGTLRNEQFF.

The CDR3 coding sequence is TGTGCCAGCTCAGTCGACAGGTCGAACACCGGGGAGCTGTTTTTT. Its protein product is CASSVDRSNTGELFF. V gene TRBV18 combines with J gene TRBJ2-2; D might be TRBD1 (6 bases). This CDR3 is built from 15 residues. Per germline, CDR1 KGHSH and CDR2 LQKENI. Trimming took off 5 bases at V and 0 bases at J, with 10 bases between the two ends.

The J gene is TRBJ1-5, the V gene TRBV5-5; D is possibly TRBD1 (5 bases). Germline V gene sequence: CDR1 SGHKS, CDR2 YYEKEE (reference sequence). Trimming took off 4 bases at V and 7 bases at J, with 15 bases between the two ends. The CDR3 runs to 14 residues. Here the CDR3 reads CASSRDVRSQPQHF. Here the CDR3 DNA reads TGTGCCAGCAGCCGGGACGTAAGGAGCCAGCCCCAGCATTTT.

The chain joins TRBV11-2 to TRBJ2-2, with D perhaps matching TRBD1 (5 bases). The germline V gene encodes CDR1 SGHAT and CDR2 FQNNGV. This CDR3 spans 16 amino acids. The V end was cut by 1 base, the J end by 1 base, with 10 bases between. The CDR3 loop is CASSLVGPKNTGELFF. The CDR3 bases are TGTGCCAGCAGCTTAGTGGGGCCGAAGAACACCGGGGAGCTGTTTTTT. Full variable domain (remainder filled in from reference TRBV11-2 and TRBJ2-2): EAGVAQSPRYKIIEKRQSVAFWCNPISGHATLYWYQQILGQGPKLLIQFQNNGVVDDSQLPKDRFSAERLKGVDSTLKIQPAKLEDSAVYLCASSLVGPKNTGELFFGEGSRLTVL.

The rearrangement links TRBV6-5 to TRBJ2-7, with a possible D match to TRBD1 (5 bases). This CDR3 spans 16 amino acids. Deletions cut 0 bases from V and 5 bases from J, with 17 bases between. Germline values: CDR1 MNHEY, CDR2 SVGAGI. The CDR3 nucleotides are TGTGCCAGCAGTTACTCGACGGGTGCAGGGTTGGACGAGCAGTACTTC. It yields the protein CASSYSTGAGLDEQYF.